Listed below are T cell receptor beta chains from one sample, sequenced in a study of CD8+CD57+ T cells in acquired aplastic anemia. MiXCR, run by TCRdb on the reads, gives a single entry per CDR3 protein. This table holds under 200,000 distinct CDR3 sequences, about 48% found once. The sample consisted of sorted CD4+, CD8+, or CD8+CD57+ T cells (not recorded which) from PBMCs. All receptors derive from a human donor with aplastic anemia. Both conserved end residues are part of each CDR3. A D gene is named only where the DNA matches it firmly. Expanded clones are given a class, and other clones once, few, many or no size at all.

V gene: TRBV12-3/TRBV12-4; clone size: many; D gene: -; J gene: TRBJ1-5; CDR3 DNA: TGTGCCAGCAGTTTAGATGGGGGTCAGCCCCAGCATTTT; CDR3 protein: CASSLDGGQPQHF
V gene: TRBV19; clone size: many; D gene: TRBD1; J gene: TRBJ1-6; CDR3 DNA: TGTGCCAGTAGTTCAGGACAGGGCCATTCACCCCTCCACTTT; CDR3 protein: CASSSGQGHSPLHF
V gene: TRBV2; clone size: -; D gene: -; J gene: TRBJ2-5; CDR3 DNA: TGTGCCAGCAATCCCCCCGGGACTGCAGGGACCCAGTACTTC; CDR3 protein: CASNPPGTAGTQYF
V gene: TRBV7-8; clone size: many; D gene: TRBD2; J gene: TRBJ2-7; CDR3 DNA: TGTGCCAGCAGCCCTGAACCGGGACTAGCCTACGAGCAGTACTTC; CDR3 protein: CASSPEPGLAYEQYF
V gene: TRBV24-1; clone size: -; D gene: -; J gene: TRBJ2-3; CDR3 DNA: TGTGCCACCAGTGAATGGGCACTGGGGGCAGATACGCAGTATTTT; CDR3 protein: CATSEWALGADTQYF
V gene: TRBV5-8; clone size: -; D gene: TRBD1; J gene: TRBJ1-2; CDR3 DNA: TGTGCCAGCAGCTTGGTCACAGGGACAGGTGGCTACACCTTC; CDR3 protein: CASSLVTGTGGYTF
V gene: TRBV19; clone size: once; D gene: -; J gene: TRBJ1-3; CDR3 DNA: TGTGCCAGTCACAGGGCGGGCTTTGGAAACACCATATATTTT; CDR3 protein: CASHRAGFGNTIYF
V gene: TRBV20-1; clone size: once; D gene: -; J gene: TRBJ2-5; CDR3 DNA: TGCAGTGCTAGAGACCTCTGGGAGACCCAGTACTTC; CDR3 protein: CSARDLWETQYF
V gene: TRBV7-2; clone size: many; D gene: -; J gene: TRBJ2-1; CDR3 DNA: TGTGCCAGCAGCTTAACAGGGGGGAGGGCCTGGAATGAGCAGTTCTTC; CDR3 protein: CASSLTGGRAWNEQFF
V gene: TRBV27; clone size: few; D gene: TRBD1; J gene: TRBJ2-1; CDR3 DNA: TGTGCCAGCAGCCCCGGGACAGTTATGAATGAGCAGTTCTTC; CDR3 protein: CASSPGTVMNEQFF
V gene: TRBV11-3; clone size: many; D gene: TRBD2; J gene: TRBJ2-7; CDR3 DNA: TGTGCCAGCTGCAGGACTAGCGGGAGAGACGAGCAGTACTTC; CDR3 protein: CASCRTSGRDEQYF
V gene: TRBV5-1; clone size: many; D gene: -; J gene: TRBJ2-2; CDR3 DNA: TGCGCCAGCAGCCCGGCGGCAGGTGGCACCGGGGAGCTGTTTTTT; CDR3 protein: CASSPAAGGTGELFF
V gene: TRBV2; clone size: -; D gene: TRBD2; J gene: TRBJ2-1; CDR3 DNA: TGTGCCAGGAAGGCGGGGGGGCCCTACAATGAGCAGTTCTTC; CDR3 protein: CARKAGGPYNEQFF
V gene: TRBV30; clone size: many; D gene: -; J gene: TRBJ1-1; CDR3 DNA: TGTGCCTGGAGTGTCGAAAGGAACACTGAAGCTTTCTTT; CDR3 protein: CAWSVERNTEAFF
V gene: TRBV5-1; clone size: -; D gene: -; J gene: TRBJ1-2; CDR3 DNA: TGCGCCAGCAGCTTGGCTCAGGGCGAGGACTATGGCTACACCTTC; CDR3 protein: CASSLAQGEDYGYTF
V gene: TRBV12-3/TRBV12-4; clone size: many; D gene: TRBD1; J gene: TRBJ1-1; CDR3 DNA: TGTGCCAGCAGTGATGACAGGGGCACTGAAGCTTTCTTT; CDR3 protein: CASSDDRGTEAFF
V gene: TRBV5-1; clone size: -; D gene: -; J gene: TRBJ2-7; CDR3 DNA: TGCGCCAGCAGCTCGACCGGGACTTGGGAGCAGTACTTC; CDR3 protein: CASSSTGTWEQYF
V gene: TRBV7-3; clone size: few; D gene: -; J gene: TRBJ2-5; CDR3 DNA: TGTGCCAGCAGCGTCGGGGGGACCCAGTACTTC; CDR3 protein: CASSVGGTQYF
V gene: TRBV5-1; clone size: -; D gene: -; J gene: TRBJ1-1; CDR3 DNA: TGCGCCAGCAGTTGGCAGGGATCCATGAACACTGAAGCTTTCTTT; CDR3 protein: CASSWQGSMNTEAFF
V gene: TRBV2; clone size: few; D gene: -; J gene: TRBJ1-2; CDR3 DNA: TGTGCCAGCAGTGAAGCAAGGATTAACTATGGCTACACCTTC; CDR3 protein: CASSEARINYGYTF
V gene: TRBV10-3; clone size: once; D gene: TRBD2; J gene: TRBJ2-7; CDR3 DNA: TGTGCCAGCAGTTACTCCTTAGTAGCGGGAGAGTACGAGCAGTACTTC; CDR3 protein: CASSYSLVAGEYEQYF
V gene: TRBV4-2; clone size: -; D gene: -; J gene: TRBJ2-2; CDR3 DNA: TGTGCCAGCAGCACCGACAGTGGTTTCATCGGCGCCGGGGAGCTGTTTTTT; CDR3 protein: CASSTDSGFIGAGELFF
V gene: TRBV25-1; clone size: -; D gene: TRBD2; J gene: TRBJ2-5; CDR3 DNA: TGTGCCAGCAGTGCTCCCCCCGAGACTAGCGGGAGTGGGACCCAGTACTTC; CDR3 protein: CASSAPPETSGSGTQYF
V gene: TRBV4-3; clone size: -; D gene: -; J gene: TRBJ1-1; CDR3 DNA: TGCGCCAGCAGCCAGATGGGCGGAGGGAACACTGAAGCTTTCTTT; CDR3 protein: CASSQMGGGNTEAFF
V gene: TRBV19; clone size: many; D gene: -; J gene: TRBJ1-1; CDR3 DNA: TGTGCCAGTAGTATCCGCACCTACAGGGACCCCATGAACACTGAAGCTTTCTTT; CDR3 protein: CASSIRTYRDPMNTEAFF
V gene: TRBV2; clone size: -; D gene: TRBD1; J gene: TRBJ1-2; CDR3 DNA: TGTGCCAGCAGCCTTCGACAGGGAAGGAGCTACACCTTC; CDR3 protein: CASSLRQGRSYTF
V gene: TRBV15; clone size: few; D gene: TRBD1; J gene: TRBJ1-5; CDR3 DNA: TGTGCCACCAGCAGGGACAGGGGTGCTCAGCCCCAGCATTTT; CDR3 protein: CATSRDRGAQPQHF
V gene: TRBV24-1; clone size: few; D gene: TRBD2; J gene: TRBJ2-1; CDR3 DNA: TGTGCCACCAGTGCCCGGACTAGCGGGAGCAATGAGCAGTTCTTC; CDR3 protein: CATSARTSGSNEQFF
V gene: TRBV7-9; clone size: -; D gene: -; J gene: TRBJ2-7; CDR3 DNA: TGTGCCAGCAGCTTAGCGGCGGATTGGATCCACGAGCAGTGCTTC; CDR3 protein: CASSLAADWIHEQCF
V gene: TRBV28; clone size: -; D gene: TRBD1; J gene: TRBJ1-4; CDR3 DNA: TGTGCCAGCAGCCAGACAGGGGGCCTGGGTGAAAAACTGTTTTTT; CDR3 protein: CASSQTGGLGEKLFF